The next 14 T cell receptor beta chains were all read from a single sample in a study of cytomegalovirus exposure and HLA in healthy donors. A multiplex PCR was run with 60 Vbeta primers and 13 Jbeta primers. Method: immunoSEQ multiplex PCR; TCRdb's copy keeps in-frame clones and lacks some. The sample has some 170,000 clones; 77% are singletons. Sequencing input: PBMCs. These receptors originate from a woman aged 60-75 years in good health and CMV-seropositive.

This clone was picked up a small number of times. The rearrangement links TRBV5-1 to TRBJ2-2; the D gene is possibly TRBD2 (6 bases). This CDR3 spans 17 amino acids. Germline V CDR1 and CDR2: SGHRS, YFSETQ. V gave up 3 bases and J gave up 3 bases, with 18 bases separating them. CDR3 loop: CASSWGVGRADTGELFF. CDR3 bases: TGCGCCAGCAGCTGGGGGGTCGGCCGGGCAGACACCGGGGAGCTGTTTTTT.

The chain employs TRBV21-1 and TRBJ2-5; whether TRBD2, the table's D call, matches the DNA was not checked. TRBV21-1 is marked as a pseudogene. The CDR3 extends over 15 amino acids. CDR3 loop: CASSKEFHVVRTQYF. For the CDR3, the DNA is TGTGCCAGCAGCAAAGAATTCCACGTAGTTAGGACCCAGTACTTC.

This clone appeared once. The rearrangement joins TRBV10-1 to TRBJ2-7; D is possibly TRBD1 (5 bases). The CDR3 runs 15 residues. CDR1 and CDR2 from the germline V gene are WNHNN and SYGVQD (reference sequence). Trimming stripped 0 bases from V and 3 bases from J, with 12 bases between. CDR3 loop: CASSESGAQGYEQYF. CDR3 DNA: TGCGCCAGCAGTGAGTCTGGAGCTCAGGGCTACGAGCAGTACTTC.

The rearrangement links TRBV7-3 to TRBJ1-1, with 7 bases that match TRBD1. This CDR3 spans 16 amino acids. The J segment lost 3 bases and the V segment lost 1 base, leaving 8 bases of the junction unmatched. Germline-derived CDR1 and CDR2 are SGHTA and FQGTGA. Here the CDR3 DNA reads TGTGCCAGCAGCTTAAGAGTTTACAGGGGAGACACTGAAGCTTTCTTT. This translates into CASSLRVYRGDTEAFF.

This clone has ten or more counts. The CDR3 loop is CASSQERNGYNEQFF. CDR3 bases: TGTGCCAGCAGCCAGGAGCGGAACGGATACAATGAGCAGTTCTTC. The chain combines TRBV4-2 with TRBJ2-1, with TRBD2 as a possible D gene (5 bases). The CDR3 has 15 residues. Germline-derived CDR1 and CDR2 are LGHNA and YNFKEQ. Trimming took 3 bases from V and 4 from J, leaving 13 bases between them.

This rearrangement joins TRBV6-5 to TRBJ1-5; 10 bases map to TRBD1. With V trimmed by 6 bases and J by 3 bases, 5 bases remained unmatched. Germline V CDR1 and CDR2: MNHEY, SVGAGI. This CDR3 spans 15 amino acids. CDR3 amino acids: CASRATGGYNQPQHF. In DNA form, the CDR3 reads TGTGCCAGCAGGGCGACAGGGGGCTACAATCAGCCCCAGCATTTT.

The V call is TRBV11-2, the J call TRBJ1-2; possibly TRBD1 for D (6 bases). CDR1 is SGHAT, CDR2 FQNNGV, per germline. The CDR3 spans 13 residues. V lost 5 bases and J 4 bases, leaving 11 bases between the germline ends. The CDR3 bases are TGTGCCAGCAGCCCACAACAGGGCTATGGCTACACCTTC. This translates into CASSPQQGYGYTF.

J is TRBJ2-1 and V is TRBV5-1, with D perhaps matching TRBD1 (5 bases). The CDR3 runs 16 residues. Trimming cost V 4 bases and J 0 bases, with 14 bases left between them. Germline lookup yields CDR1 SGHRS and CDR2 YFSETQ. CDR3 in DNA: TGCGCCAGCAGCCGAAGTGGAGACAGCTCCTACAATGAGCAGTTCTTC. Translation gives CASSRSGDSSYNEQFF.

This clone was detected only a few times. This rearrangement joins TRBV2 to TRBJ2-2; TRBD2 agrees at 10 bases. Germline lookup yields CDR1 SNHLY and CDR2 FYNNEI. This CDR3 region has 15 residues. V gave up 5 bases and J gave up 4 bases; unmatched junction bases: 4. For the CDR3, the DNA is TGTGCCAGCAGTTGGACTAGCGGAACCACCGGGGAGCTGTTTTTT. Translation gives CASSWTSGTTGELFF.

With respect to this clone: The junction departs from germline at one end; a sequencing error may be responsible. This chain connects TRBV11-3 to TRBJ2-6; D may be TRBD2 (6 bases). Germline assignment: CDR1 SGHNT and CDR2 YENEEA. This CDR3 has 17 residues. CDR3 sequence: CASSRGTFASGANGLTF. CDR3 bases: TGTGCCAGCAGCCGCGGGACTTTCGCCTCTGGGGCCAACGGCCTGACTTTC.

This clone qualifies as medium-sized. The chain uses TRBV19 and TRBJ2-5, with TRBD1 matching over 8 bases. The CDR3 has 14 amino acids. Germline CDR1 LNHDA, CDR2 SQIVND (reference sequence). The V gene end was trimmed by 5 bases and the J gene end by 1 base; junction bases not matched to a gene: 3. Written as DNA, the CDR3 is TGTGCCAGTAGTGTCACAGGGGGCCAAGAGACCCAGTACTTC. This translates into CASSVTGGQETQYF. Based on the CDR3 plus reference TRBV19 and TRBJ2-5, the full variable domain is DGGITQSPKYLFRKEGQNVTLSCEQNLNHDAMYWYRQDPGQGLRLIYYSQIVNDFQKGDIAEGYSVSREKKESFPLTVTSAQKNPTAFYLCASSVTGGQETQYFGPGTRLLVL.

The chain recombines TRBV7-2 with TRBJ1-4; TRBD1 aligns across 8 bases. This CDR3 is built from 16 residues. Germline lookup yields CDR1 SGHTA and CDR2 FQGNSA. V lost 3 bases to trimming and J lost 8 bases; unmatched junction nucleotides: 11. CDR3 loop: CASSFIGHGQGEKLFF. As DNA, the CDR3 is TGTGCCAGCAGCTTCATCGGTCACGGACAGGGAGAAAAACTGTTTTTT. The full variable domain, rest sourced from reference TRBV7-2 and TRBJ1-4, is GAGVSQSPSNKVTEKGKDVELRCDPISGHTALYWYRQSLGQGLEFLIYFQGNSAPDKSGLPSDRFSAERTGGSVSTLTIQRTQQEDSAVYLCASSFIGHGQGEKLFFGSGTQLSVL.

As to this clone: Sequence at one end of the junction differs from germline and may be a read error. The chain has TRBV7-9 and TRBJ2-6; the D gene is possibly TRBD1 (5 bases). The CDR3 has 18 residues. Germline CDR1 is SEHNR and CDR2 is FQNEAQ (reference sequence). The CDR3 DNA is TGTGCCACCCCACCCGCGGCAGGCCCGAGCTCTGGGGCCAACGGCCTGACTTTC. Translation: CATPPAAGPSSGANGLTF.

The rearrangement uses TRBV6-6 and TRBJ1-6; D is uncertain. This CDR3 is 15 amino acids long. Germline V gives CDR1 MNHNY, CDR2 SVGAGI (reference sequence). V lost 5 bases and J 0 bases, leaving 8 bases between the germline ends. In DNA form, the CDR3 reads TGTGCCAGCAGTGACCCTAGCTCCTATAATTCACCCCTCCACTTT. It specifies CASSDPSSYNSPLHF.